This T cell receptor beta chain was observed in a study of neoadjuvant anti-PD-1 for oral cavity cancer. TCRdb's table, derived via immunoSEQ multiplex PCR, lists solely in-frame clones and lacks some. Of 8,000 to 10,000 clones listed, approximately 59% are singletons. Whole-study results and caveats: Non-responders to neoadjuvant nivolumab had significantly more clonal PBMC T cells than responders.

V lost 0 bases, J lost 1 base, and 9 bases lay in between. Looked up from germline, CDR1 is SGDLS and CDR2 is YYNGEE. The CDR3 runs to 15 residues. Regarding time point: after neoadjuvant nivolumab, at surgical resection. With respect to this clone: Its antigen is currently unknown.

The genes are TRBV9 and TRBJ2-3, with D perhaps TRBD1 or TRBD2 (5 bases each). The TCR comes from a person between 40 and 85 years old with oral cavity squamous cell carcinoma. Source: PBMCs, taken after nivolumab (anti-PD-1) treatment. The DNA of the CDR3 is TGTGCCAGCAGCGTAGCTCTGGGGGGCACAGATACGCAGTATTTT. Protein sequence: CASSVALGGTDTQYF.